Shown below are 24 T cell receptor beta chains from a single sample sequenced in a study of beta chain features in type 1 diabetes. Reverse transcription of all isolated RNA meant that expressed TCRB transcripts were sequenced. Sequencing used immunoSEQ multiplex PCR; TCRdb keeps in-frame clones, though not all of them. The sample holds 250,000 to 300,000 clones, approximately 8% seen once. The sequenced sample was central memory CD4+ T cells from blood. Receptors were obtained from a woman under 30 in good health.

J is TRBJ2-1 and V is TRBV5-1; 10 nucleotides agree with TRBD2. V gave up 1 base and J gave up 9 bases; unmatched junction bases: 7. Germline assignment: CDR1 SGHRS and CDR2 YFSETQ. The length of the CDR3 is 15 residues. The CDR3 DNA follows: TGCGCCAGCAGCTTGCTAGCGGGAGCTCCTAGTGAGCAGTTCTTC. This gives the protein CASSLLAGAPSEQFF.

In its sample, this clone was seen a few times. The V call is TRBV14, the J call TRBJ1-2; D remains unclear. The CDR3 covers 15 residues. V was clipped by 0 bases and J by 3 bases, with 11 bases between them. The germline V gene encodes CDR1 SGHDN and CDR2 FVKESK. The CDR3 region is CASSQDQARYYGYTF. The CDR3 region has the DNA TGTGCCAGCAGCCAAGATCAGGCCAGATACTATGGCTACACCTTC.

The genes are TRBV2 and TRBJ1-3; D gene unclear. The CDR3 has 13 amino acids. Germline-derived CDR1 and CDR2 are SNHLY and FYNNEI. V lost 6 bases and J 4 bases, leaving 10 bases between the germline ends. The DNA of the CDR3 is TGTGCCAGCAGCTACCCGGAGGGAAACACCATATATTTT. It yields the protein CASSYPEGNTIYF.

This clone was counted between two and nine times. The chain carries TRBV5-1 and TRBJ2-3, with a tentative D call TRBD1 (6 bases). The germline V gene encodes CDR1 SGHRS and CDR2 YFSETQ. V gave up 0 bases and J gave up 4 bases, with 15 bases separating them. The CDR3 is 16 residues long. In DNA, the CDR3 is TGCGCCAGCAGCTTGGTTGTTGTACAGGGTGCAGATACGCAGTATTTT. Translated: CASSLVVVQGADTQYF.

This clone was detected a few times. The V call is TRBV9, the J call TRBJ2-5, with 7 bases lining up with TRBD1. J lost 5 bases, V lost 4 bases, and 8 bases had no gene match. The CDR3 totals 14 residues. Per germline, CDR1 SGDLS and CDR2 YYNGEE. The CDR3 here is CASSPTGILETQYF. CDR3 coding DNA: TGTGCCAGCAGCCCGACAGGGATTTTGGAGACCCAGTACTTC.

The CDR3 is CASSPAGQAYNSPLHF. Written as DNA, the CDR3 is TGTGCCAGCAGCCCGGCAGGACAGGCCTATAATTCACCCCTCCACTTT. The gene calls are TRBV7-9 and TRBJ1-6; 7 bases align to TRBD1. Germline values: CDR1 SEHNR, CDR2 FQNEAQ (reference sequence). The CDR3 spans 16 residues. The junction had 6 bases not matched to a gene; V was cut back by 5 bases and J by 2 bases.

This clone was observed a handful of times. V usage is TRBV19 and J usage is TRBJ2-2, with TRBD2 matching over 13 bases. The CDR3 length is 15 residues. V gave up 7 bases and J gave up 6 bases; unmatched junction bases: 5. Germline-derived CDR1 and CDR2 are LNHDA and SQIVND (reference sequence). CDR3 nucleotides: TGTGCCAGTAACCCCGGGACTAGCGGGGCCGGGGAGCTGTTTTTT. Translating gives CASNPGTSGAGELFF.

This clone has a count of ten or more. Other DNA sequences in this specimen translate into the identical CDR3. The J gene is TRBJ2-7, the V gene TRBV18; D perhaps matches TRBD1 (5 bases). CDR3 size: 11 residues. Germline V gene data show CDR1 as KGHSH and CDR2 as LQKENI. V was clipped by 4 bases and J by 5 bases, with 6 bases between them. The CDR3: CASSQGNEQYF. Here the CDR3 DNA reads TGTGCCAGCTCACAGGGGAACGAGCAGTACTTC. The full variable domain, with the rest looked up from reference TRBV18 and TRBJ2-7, is NAGVMQNPRHLVRRRGQEARLRCSPMKGHSHVYWYRQLPEEGLKFMVYLQKENIIDESGMPKERFSAEFPKEGPSILRIQQVVRGDSAAYFCASSQGNEQYFGPGTRLTVT.

This clone was picked up a small number of times. This chain links TRBV29-1 with TRBJ1-1; possibly TRBD1 for D (5 bases). This CDR3 has 14 residues. CDR1 and CDR2 from the germline V gene are SQVTM and ANQGSEA. V lost 4 bases to trimming and J lost 3 bases, with 15 bases between them. CDR3 bases: TGCAGCGTTGGAGTCCGGCGGGGGTACACTGAAGCTTTCTTT. Protein product: CSVGVRRGYTEAFF.

The chain recombines TRBV2 with TRBJ2-7; D is perhaps TRBD1 (6 bases). V lost 7 bases to trimming and J lost 3 bases, with 25 bases between them. Germline lookup yields CDR1 SNHLY and CDR2 FYNNEI. The CDR3 sequence is 17 residues long. CDR3 protein: CASNDKIQGLTNYEQYF. CDR3 in DNA: TGTGCCAGCAATGATAAAATACAGGGTTTGACCAACTACGAGCAGTACTTC.

This clone occurred a few times. The V gene is TRBV7-9, the J gene TRBJ2-5; D not certain. The germline V and J ends were trimmed by 0 bases and 4 bases, with 15 bases remaining between them. This CDR3 is 16 amino acids long. From germline, CDR1 is SEHNR and CDR2 FQNEAQ (reference sequence). The CDR3 is CASSLAGHLQGETQYF. CDR3 coding DNA: TGTGCCAGCAGCTTAGCCGGTCACCTACAAGGAGAGACCCAGTACTTC.

This clone was picked up a small number of times. The CDR3 DNA reads TGTGCCAGCAGTAAAGGGTTTTACACAGATACGCAGTATTTT. Translation gives CASSKGFYTDTQYF. The V gene is TRBV6-5, the J gene TRBJ2-3; D call uncertain. From germline, CDR1 is MNHEY and CDR2 SVGAGI. CDR3 length: 14 amino acids. Trimming stripped 5 bases from V and 2 bases from J, with 11 bases between.

This clone was counted a few times. V usage is TRBV4-2 and J usage is TRBJ2-3, with 11 bases identical to TRBD2. The length of the CDR3 is 18 residues. The germline CDR1 and CDR2 sequences are LGHNA and YNFKEQ. The J segment lost 0 bases and the V segment lost 1 base, leaving 6 bases of the junction unmatched. The CDR3 is CASSQATGLAVSTDTQYF. The CDR3 DNA reads as TGTGCCAGCAGCCAAGCTACGGGACTAGCGGTTAGCACAGATACGCAGTATTTT.

This rearrangement joins TRBV9 to TRBJ1-4; 7 nucleotides line up with TRBD1. V trimming: 4 bases; J trimming: 0 bases; junction bases outside the gene matches: 0. Germline V gene data show CDR1 as SGDLS and CDR2 as YYNGEE. The CDR3 spans 14 residues. The CDR3 reads CASSRGPTNEKLFF. The DNA for the CDR3 is TGTGCCAGCAGCAGGGGGCCAACTAATGAAAAACTGTTTTTT.

This clone was seen a handful of times. The chain employs TRBV18 and TRBJ1-2; the D gene is possibly TRBD1 (5 bases). The CDR3 loop spans 14 amino acids. Per germline, CDR1 KGHSH and CDR2 LQKENI. With 2 bases removed from V and 2 bases from J, the gap between germline ends came to 9 bases. CDR3 protein: CASSPTTVNYGYTF. The CDR3 nucleotides are TGTGCCAGCTCACCAACGACAGTAAACTATGGCTACACCTTC.

A note on this clone: Compared with germline, one end of the junction differs, possibly owing to a read error. The sample carries other DNA sequences with the same CDR3. J is TRBJ1-1 and V is TRBV20-1; 7 nucleotides align to TRBD1. The germline V gene has CDR1 DFQATT and CDR2 SNEGSKA (reference sequence). The CDR3 covers 10 residues. The CDR3: CSASTGEAFF. Written as DNA, the CDR3 is TGCAGTGCTAGTACAGGGGAAGCTTTCTTC.

The chain has TRBV19 and TRBJ2-1; 9 bases match TRBD1. The CDR3 is 17 amino acids. Germline V gives CDR1 LNHDA, CDR2 SQIVND (reference sequence). Trimming took 1 base from V and 9 from J; bases not matched to a gene: 13. The CDR3, as DNA: TGTGCCAGTAGTATAGGGGGACAGGGAGTATTACACGGTGAGCAGTTCTTC. It encodes CASSIGGQGVLHGEQFF.

This clone was recorded only once. The chain carries TRBV4-3 and TRBJ2-3; D may be TRBD1 or TRBD2 (5 bases each). Germline loops: CDR1 LGHNA, CDR2 YSLEER. The CDR3 is 15 amino acids. V gave up 4 bases and J gave up 2 bases, with 13 bases separating them. The CDR3: CASSPGVGVTDTQYF. The CDR3 DNA follows: TGCGCCAGCAGCCCCGGGGTAGGGGTCACAGATACGCAGTATTTT.

The chain links TRBV18 to TRBJ2-5; no clear D gene. The CDR3 runs to 15 residues. Germline V gene lookup returns CDR1 KGHSH and CDR2 LQKENI. The germline V and J ends were trimmed by 0 bases and 5 bases, with 13 bases remaining between them. Written as DNA, the CDR3 is TGTGCCAGCTCACCACCCTGGGCCCGCTCGGAGACCCAGTACTTC. This translates into CASSPPWARSETQYF.

The sample holds a few counts of this clone. The V call is TRBV6-6, the J call TRBJ2-1, with TRBD1 matching 7 bases. The ends lost 6 bases at V and 5 bases at J; junction bases unmatched: 4. The length of the CDR3 is 13 residues. Germline V lookup: CDR1 MNHNY, CDR2 SVGAGI (reference sequence). CDR3 sequence: CASSPGQNNEQFF. The CDR3 DNA sequence: TGTGCCAGCAGCCCGGGACAGAACAATGAGCAGTTCTTC.

This clone has ten or more counts. V gene TRBV19 combines with J gene TRBJ1-4, with unresolved D. This CDR3 is 14 amino acids long. V lost 2 bases, J lost 10 bases, and 14 bases lay in between. Germline V gives CDR1 LNHDA, CDR2 SQIVND (reference sequence). The CDR3 loop reads CASSILVQEGKLFF. The CDR3 nucleotides are TGTGCCAGTAGTATATTGGTGCAGGAGGGAAAACTGTTTTTT.

This rearrangement joins TRBV19 to TRBJ1-2; D is unresolved. The germline CDR1 and CDR2 sequences are LNHDA and SQIVND (reference sequence). The V end lost 1 base, the J end lost 5 bases, and 5 bases lay between the germline ends. This CDR3 has 12 amino acids. Here the CDR3 DNA reads TGTGCCAGTAGTATAGGTGAATATGGCTACACCTTC. The encoded protein is CASSIGEYGYTF.

This clone has only a few counts. The J gene is TRBJ1-1, the V gene TRBV18, with a weak D call TRBD1 (5 bases). Trimming stripped 4 bases from V and 4 bases from J, with 10 bases between. Germline V gives CDR1 KGHSH, CDR2 LQKENI. The CDR3 extends over 13 amino acids. The CDR3 here is CASSRAGGTEAFF. The CDR3 DNA follows: TGTGCCAGCTCACGGGCGGGGGGCACTGAAGCTTTCTTT.

The chain links TRBV7-2 to TRBJ1-1; D is unresolved. Trimming took off 5 bases at V and 1 base at J, with 5 bases between the two ends. CDR3 length: 12 residues. Germline CDR1 reads SGHTA; CDR2 reads FQGNSA. In DNA, the CDR3 is TGTGCCAGCAGCGTACAGAACACTGAAGCTTTCTTT. Protein sequence: CASSVQNTEAFF.